This record looks at one TCR beta chain sequence and its context. Its specificity is not known. Trimming removed 3 bases at V and 5 bases at J, with 14 bases between. This CDR3 has 14 residues. Germline V gene sequence: CDR1 SGDLS, CDR2 YYNGEE. Only in-frame clones appear in the TCRdb table, and some are missing; sequencing was by immunoSEQ multiplex PCR. The sample lists approximately 98,000 clones, approximately 89% occurring once. The entry originates in a study of T cell responses to AZD1222 COVID-19 vaccine. Findings and caveats of the study: The peak T cell response came first, and repertoires were sampled only after it.

The TCR was taken from an adult in good health. The chain carries TRBV9 and TRBJ1-1; D gene ambiguous. The sample here was peripheral blood, taken on day 0 of MenACWY control vaccination. The CDR3 is CASSAGTAKTEAFF. In DNA, the CDR3 is TGTGCCAGCAGCGCGGGAACAGCAAAAACTGAAGCTTTCTTT. Full variable domain (remainder filled in from reference TRBV9 and TRBJ1-1): DSGVTQTPKHLITATGQRVTLRCSPRSGDLSVYWYQQSLDQGLQFLIQYYNGEERAKGNILERFSAQQFPDLHSELNLSSLELGDSALYFCASSAGTAKTEAFFGQGTRLTVV.